These 22 T cell receptor beta chains share one sample of origin, sequenced in a study of T cell responses to AZD1222 COVID-19 vaccine. TCRdb's copy holds only in-frame clones and misses some; the assay was immunoSEQ multiplex PCR. The sample carries 140,000 to 150,000 clones, 75% to 85% recorded once. Sequencing used peripheral blood, obtained on day 0 of MenACWY control vaccination. Receptors were obtained from an adult in good health.

This chain connects TRBV10-2 to TRBJ2-2; 15 positions agree with TRBD2. Germline V gives CDR1 WSHSY, CDR2 SAAADI. V was pared by 6 bases and J by 6 bases, with 2 bases of the junction left unmatched. The CDR3 is 15 residues long. The CDR3 coding sequence is TGCGCCAGCAGGGGACTAGCGGGGGGCCCCGGGGAGCTGTTTTTT. Amino acid sequence: CASRGLAGGPGELFF.

This chain joins TRBV3-1 (or the pseudogene TRBV3-2) and TRBJ2-7; 10 nucleotides match TRBD1. The CDR3 has 13 amino acids. The trim removed 4 bases at V and 6 bases at J, leaving 3 bases unmatched. From germline, CDR1 is LGHDT and CDR2 YNNKEL (reference sequence). Written as DNA, the CDR3 is TGTGCCAGCAGCCGGGACAGGGGAAGCGAGCAGTACGTC. Translated, it gives CASSRDRGSEQYV.

The rearrangement joins TRBV28 to TRBJ2-2, with a tentative D call TRBD1 (6 bases). V dropped 7 bases and J dropped 6 bases, with 15 bases sitting between them. Germline loops: CDR1 MDHEN, CDR2 SYDVKM. This CDR3 has 14 residues. CDR3 DNA sequence: TGTGCCAGCAAACGAGCAGGGGCGGCCGGGGAGCTGTTTTTT. It yields the protein CASKRAGAAGELFF.

This clone showed up just a few times. The chain is built from TRBV5-6 and TRBJ1-3, with a possible D match to TRBD1 (6 bases). The CDR3 runs 16 residues. Trimming left V 5 bases short and J 5 bases short, with 20 bases between. CDR1 is SGHDT, CDR2 YYEEEE, per germline. CDR3 sequence reads: CASRDRTGTTRNTIYF. CDR3 sequence (DNA): TGTGCCAGCAGGGACCGAACCGGGACAACTCGAAACACCATATATTTT. The entire variable domain, with the rest obtained from reference TRBV5-6 and TRBJ1-3, is as follows: DAGVTQSPTHLIKTRGQQVTLRCSPKSGHDTVSWYQQALGQGPQFIFQYYEEEERQRGNFPDRFSGHQFPNYSSELNVNALLLGDSALYLCASRDRTGTTRNTIYFGEGSWLTVV.

The chain links TRBV18 to TRBJ1-4, with D hard to call. The length of the CDR3 is 12 residues. Germline lookup yields CDR1 KGHSH and CDR2 LQKENI. V lost 3 bases and J 14 bases, leaving 13 bases between the germline ends. CDR3 nucleotide sequence: TGTGCCAGCTCACCCGCAAGCAGCAGGCTGTTTTTT. Amino acid sequence: CASSPASSRLFF.

The chain recombines TRBV6-5 with TRBJ1-2; possible D gene TRBD1, 5 bases. Germline values: CDR1 MNHEY, CDR2 SVGAGI. Between the trimmed V and J ends, which lost 0 bases and 4 bases, there was a span of 12 bases. This CDR3 contains 15 residues. This CDR3 reads CASSYSGRAGYGYTF. The CDR3 DNA reads as TGTGCCAGCAGTTACTCGGGCAGGGCGGGCTATGGCTACACCTTC.

CDR3 nucleotide sequence: TGTGCCAGCAGCTTAGCCACGGGTTCGAATGAGCAGTTCTTC. This gives the protein CASSLATGSNEQFF. The J gene is TRBJ2-1, the V gene TRBV11-1; D remains ambiguous. Per germline, CDR1 SGHAT and CDR2 FQDESV (reference sequence). Trimming left V 0 bases short and J 7 bases short, with 10 bases between. CDR3 size: 14 residues.

This chain connects TRBV7-6 to TRBJ1-1; D is uncertain. Between the trimmed V and J ends, which lost 1 base and 5 bases, there was a span of 17 bases. This CDR3 has 16 amino acids. The germline V gene encodes CDR1 SGHVS and CDR2 FNYEAQ. CDR3 residues: CASSLVGQAGGTEAFF. The CDR3, as DNA: TGTGCCAGCAGCTTAGTCGGGCAGGCGGGAGGTACTGAAGCTTTCTTT.

The chain couples TRBV7-3 to TRBJ1-1; D unresolved. The CDR3 sequence is 13 residues long. The V gene's germline CDR1 is SGHTA and CDR2 FQGTGA. Between the trimmed V and J ends, which lost 5 bases and 5 bases, there was a span of 12 bases. Here the CDR3 DNA reads TGTGCCAGCAGCCCTACGGGGAGGACTGAAGCTTTCTTT. It yields the protein CASSPTGRTEAFF.

The J gene is TRBJ1-4, the V gene TRBV25-1; TRBD1 is a possible D gene (5 bases). Trimming cost V 0 bases and J 4 bases, with 9 bases left between them. CDR3 length equals 15 residues. CDR1 and CDR2 (germline): MGHDK, SYGVNS. CDR3 sequence: CASSEYGQGNEKLFF. CDR3 in DNA: TGTGCCAGCAGTGAATACGGGCAGGGTAATGAAAAACTGTTTTTT.

The chain employs TRBV4-1 and TRBJ1-2; D is unclear. Germline values: CDR1 MGHRA, CDR2 YSYEKL. The germline V and J ends were trimmed by 0 bases and 8 bases, with 25 bases remaining between them. The CDR3 loop spans 18 amino acids. In DNA, the CDR3 is TGCGCCAGCAGCCAAGAGCGAATGATGAGGGCAGGACTTTACGGCTACACCTTC. Protein sequence: CASSQERMMRAGLYGYTF.

The gene calls are TRBV18 and TRBJ2-7; the D is unclear. V was clipped by 5 bases and J by 3 bases, with 11 bases between them. Per germline, CDR1 KGHSH and CDR2 LQKENI. The CDR3 extends over 13 amino acids. For the CDR3, the DNA is TGTGCCAGCTCAAATGACGTCGGCTACGAGCAGTACTTC. Encoded protein: CASSNDVGYEQYF.

The chain uses TRBV7-3 and TRBJ1-1, with D possibly TRBD1 on 6 matching bases. The CDR3 has 13 amino acids. Trimming pared 5 bases from V and 1 base from J, leaving 8 bases between. Germline V CDR1 and CDR2: SGHTA, FQGTGA. The CDR3 protein is CASSVQGNTEAFF. CDR3 nucleotide sequence: TGTGCCAGCAGCGTACAGGGGAACACTGAAGCTTTCTTT.

V gene TRBV6-5 combines with J gene TRBJ2-2; 10 positions agree with TRBD2. Germline loops: CDR1 MNHEY, CDR2 SVGAGI. The V and J ends lost 4 bases and 2 bases, in that order; junction bases with no gene match: 4. This CDR3 spans 16 amino acids. DNA for the CDR3: TGTGCCAGCAGTTGGGGACTAGCGCGTAACACCGGGGAGCTGTTTTTT. This sequence encodes CASSWGLARNTGELFF.

V gene TRBV4-1 combines with J gene TRBJ1-4; D gene unclear. CDR3 length equals 12 residues. The germline V gene has CDR1 MGHRA and CDR2 YSYEKL. Trimming removed 3 bases from V and 3 bases from J, with 2 bases in between. The CDR3 loop is CASSQSNEKLFF. The CDR3 DNA is TGCGCCAGCAGCCAGTCTAATGAAAAACTGTTTTTT.

The chain is built from TRBV3-1 (or the pseudogene TRBV3-2) and TRBJ2-5; D gene unclear. Germline lookup yields CDR1 LGHDT and CDR2 YNNKEL (reference sequence). This CDR3 has 14 amino acids. V dropped 0 bases and J dropped 0 bases, with 5 bases sitting between them. The CDR3 region has the DNA TGTGCCAGCAGCCAAGAACTCTACCAAGAGACCCAGTACTTC. This codes for CASSQELYQETQYF.

This clone was seen just once. This chain uses TRBV19 with TRBJ1-2; weak D call: TRBD1 (5 bases). This CDR3 has 14 amino acids. Between the trimmed V and J ends, which lost 0 bases and 8 bases, there was a span of 13 bases. Germline CDR1 LNHDA, CDR2 SQIVND (reference sequence). CDR3 protein: CASSIDPVRVGYTF. The CDR3 DNA follows: TGTGCCAGTAGTATAGATCCCGTCAGGGTCGGCTACACCTTC.

This clone was recorded only once. The chain is built from TRBV5-1 and TRBJ1-2; TRBD1 aligns across 10 bases. The germline gives CDR1 SGHRS, CDR2 YFSETQ. The V and J ends lost 4 bases and 2 bases, in that order; junction bases with no gene match: 5. The CDR3 is made up of 15 amino acids. The CDR3 nucleotides read TGCGCCAGCAGCACGGGACAGGGGCGAAACTATGGCTACACCTTC. This sequence encodes CASSTGQGRNYGYTF.

The chain joins TRBV9 to TRBJ1-2; TRBD1 might be the D (6 bases). Deletions cut 1 base from V and 5 bases from J, with 15 bases between. Germline V lookup: CDR1 SGDLS, CDR2 YYNGEE. CDR3 length equals 15 residues. In DNA, the CDR3 is TGTGCCAGCAGCGTATCTCTGGCAGGGGCGTATGGCTACACCTTC. Translation: CASSVSLAGAYGYTF.

The chain is built from TRBV2 and TRBJ1-5; no firm D call. CDR1 and CDR2 from the germline V gene are SNHLY and FYNNEI. V was shortened by 2 bases and J by 6 bases, with 11 bases between the two germline ends. The CDR3 has 14 residues. CDR3 nucleotides: TGTGCCAGCAGTGAAACCGACTTGATTCAGCCCCAGCATTTT. Protein product: CASSETDLIQPQHF.

The chain couples TRBV11-2 to TRBJ2-7; maybe TRBD2 (5 bases). Germline CDR1 SGHAT, CDR2 FQNNGV. Trimming shortened V by 1 base and J by 1 base, and 11 bases separated the two germline ends. The length of the CDR3 is 15 residues. CDR3 protein: CASSLASHYSYEQYF. The CDR3 nucleotides read TGTGCCAGCAGCTTAGCTAGCCATTATTCCTACGAGCAGTACTTC.

This chain connects TRBV13 to TRBJ1-3; TRBD1 is a possible D gene (6 bases). Germline-derived CDR1 and CDR2 are PRHDT and FYEKMQ (reference sequence). The ends were cut back, 5 bases at V and 3 bases at J, with 14 bases in the middle. This CDR3 is built from 15 residues. The CDR3 DNA is TGTGCCAGCAGCGAACACAGGGTCTTTGGAAACACCATATATTTT. Translation gives CASSEHRVFGNTIYF.